The present TCR beta chain was sequenced within a study of tumor and adjacent non-tumor tissue in lung cancer. Overall study context: Samples averaged around 3.9 million productive TCRbeta reads each. Whole-study results and caveats: Shorter survival was associated with higher TCR diversity in tumors.

This clonotype was seen a handful of times. Its antigen remains unknown. Being one base from a much bigger clone, this may be a read error. This is likely a read error, given that the CDR3 carries no conserved phenylalanine or tryptophan at its end. V lost 4 bases and J lost 5, with 11 bases in between. The CDR3 has 13 residues. The template was RNA from unsorted bulk tissue. Three rounds of nested PCR, following a modified ARM-PCR protocol, produced the TCRbeta library. In TCRdb, the multiplex PCR reads were re-called with MiXCR into one record per CDR3 protein. The sample gives about 79,000 distinct CDR3 sequences, 55% to 80% of which show up once; roughly a tenth is in the top ten.

This sequence joins TRBV12-3 or TRBV12-4 and TRBJ2-5, with D tentatively TRBD2 (5 bases). The sequence was collected from a woman aged 40 to 55 with non-small cell lung cancer. Material: lung tumor tissue. CDR3 protein: CASSSRGSETQYL. The DNA of the CDR3 is TGTGCCAGCAGTTCTCGAGGGTCGGAGACCCAGTACTTA.